Below are 25 T cell receptor beta chains sequenced from a single sample in a study of blood T cell repertoires in COVID-19. Method: immunoSEQ multiplex PCR; TCRdb's copy keeps in-frame clones and lacks some. The sample yields about 190,000 clones, around 79% seen once. Sequenced input: peripheral blood. These receptors all come from a man over 45 who had recovered from COVID-19.

This chain links TRBV12-3 or TRBV12-4 with TRBJ1-2; the match to TRBD1 covers 7 bases. The junction had 4 bases not matched to a gene; V was cut back by 8 bases and J by 4 bases. CDR3 length: 12 amino acids. CDR3 in amino acids: CASYRGAYGYTF. The CDR3 nucleotides are TGTGCCAGCTACAGGGGCGCCTATGGCTACACCTTC.

The V gene is TRBV18, the J gene TRBJ2-3; TRBD1 aligns across 11 bases. Trimming at V came to 4 bases and at J to 6 bases, leaving 9 bases not matched to a gene. Germline CDR1 KGHSH, CDR2 LQKENI. CDR3 length: 16 amino acids. The CDR3 sequence: CASSLPGQGDADTQYF. CDR3 nucleotides: TGTGCCAGCTCACTCCCGGGACAGGGGGACGCGGATACGCAGTATTTT.

V gene TRBV28 combines with J gene TRBJ2-3; 9 bases line up with TRBD2. Germline V gives CDR1 MDHEN, CDR2 SYDVKM. This CDR3 comprises 17 residues. Germline trimming cut 2 bases from V and 0 bases from J; bases unmatched to any gene: 6. CDR3 bases: TGTGCCAGCAGTTTAACTCTTACTAGCGGGAGCACAGATACGCAGTATTTT. This sequence encodes CASSLTLTSGSTDTQYF.

This rearrangement joins TRBV21-1 to TRBJ2-7; TRBD1, as called in the table, went unchecked against the DNA. TRBV21-1 is flagged as a pseudogene. The CDR3 length is 14 residues. CDR3 nucleotides: TGTGCCAGCAGCGCGTACAGGGGTGGAAGCGAGCAGTACTTC. It translates to CASSAYRGGSEQYF.

The chain uses TRBV10-1 and TRBJ2-3; TRBD2 aligns across 7 bases. The trim removed 5 bases at V and 2 bases at J, leaving 22 bases unmatched. CDR1 and CDR2 from the germline V gene are WNHNN and SYGVQD (reference sequence). The CDR3 consists of 20 residues. This CDR3 reads CASSPLRTPLGLDPTDTQYF. The CDR3 region has the DNA TGCGCCAGCAGTCCGCTCAGGACGCCCCTAGGACTAGACCCCACAGATACGCAGTATTTT.

The chain uses TRBV11-3 and TRBJ2-1; 9 positions match TRBD2. The V and J ends lost 2 bases and 4 bases, in that order; junction bases with no gene match: 6. This CDR3 has 16 residues. Germline-derived CDR1 and CDR2 are SGHNT and YENEEA. The CDR3 region has the DNA TGTGCCAGCAGCTTATATACTAGCGGGTTTTACAATGAGCAGTTCTTC. Translating gives CASSLYTSGFYNEQFF. The variable domain in full, completed from reference TRBV11-3 and TRBJ2-1, reads EAGVVQSPRYKIIEKKQPVAFWCNPISGHNTLYWYLQNLGQGPELLIRYENEEAVDDSQLPKDRFSAERLKGVDSTLKIQPAELGDSAVYLCASSLYTSGFYNEQFFGPGTRLTVL.

The chain recombines TRBV7-6 with TRBJ1-4, with 10 bases matching TRBD1. Trimming cost V 5 bases and J 10 bases; bases outside gene matches: 13. The V gene's germline CDR1 is SGHVS and CDR2 FNYEAQ. This CDR3 region has 16 residues. The CDR3 reads CASSPQAGTGAVKLFF. The DNA for the CDR3 is TGTGCCAGCAGCCCCCAGGCCGGGACAGGGGCGGTAAAACTGTTTTTT.

This chain links TRBV9 with TRBJ1-4; D is undetermined. Between the trimmed V and J ends, which lost 0 bases and 4 bases, there was a span of 10 bases. The CDR3 is 15 amino acids. Germline V gene lookup returns CDR1 SGDLS and CDR2 YYNGEE. The CDR3 DNA reads TGTGCCAGCAGCGTAGGCGGCTTTAATAATGAAAAACTGTTTTTT. This gives the protein CASSVGGFNNEKLFF.

V gene TRBV7-3 combines with J gene TRBJ2-3; 7 bases match TRBD1. V was pared by 2 bases and J by 6 bases, with 2 bases of the junction left unmatched. CDR3 size: 13 residues. CDR1 is SGHTA, CDR2 FQGTGA, per germline. CDR3 nucleotides: TGTGCCAGCAGCTTACGCAGGGGGGATACGCAGTATTTT. It is translated as CASSLRRGDTQYF.

J is TRBJ2-3 and V is TRBV24-1; maybe TRBD2 (5 bases). Looked up from germline, CDR1 is KGHDR and CDR2 is SFDVKD. With 3 bases removed from V and 1 base from J, the gap between germline ends came to 16 bases. CDR3 length: 17 amino acids. As DNA, the CDR3 is TGTGCCACCAGTGATCCCGGAGGCAGTCTCGGCACAGATACGCAGTATTTT. Amino acids: CATSDPGGSLGTDTQYF.

The rearrangement links TRBV9 to TRBJ2-3; TRBD1 matches at 7 bases. CDR3 length: 14 amino acids. Unmatched junction bases numbered 2, after V lost 3 bases and J lost 1 base. Germline loops: CDR1 SGDLS, CDR2 YYNGEE. The CDR3 DNA reads TGTGCCAGCAGCGGAGGACAGGGCACAGATACGCAGTATTTT. Its protein product is CASSGGQGTDTQYF.

This chain joins TRBV5-1 and TRBJ2-1, with TRBD2 matching 9 bases. V lost 4 bases and J lost 4; bases outside the gene matches: 6. The germline CDR1 and CDR2 sequences are SGHRS and YFSETQ. The CDR3 consists of 15 residues. In nucleotides, the CDR3 is TGCGCCAGCAGCGATGCTAGCGGGAATTACAATGAGCAGTTCTTC. Translating gives CASSDASGNYNEQFF.

The rearrangement uses TRBV10-2 and TRBJ2-7; 10 bases line up with TRBD2. Germline V gene sequence: CDR1 WSHSY, CDR2 SAAADI. V lost 6 bases and J lost 4; bases outside the gene matches: 15. This CDR3 has 17 amino acids. The CDR3 here is CASSPAIAGGIPYEQYF. CDR3 DNA sequence: TGCGCCAGCAGCCCAGCAATAGCGGGAGGCATACCATACGAGCAGTACTTC.

This clone occurred a few times. This chain joins TRBV7-2 and TRBJ2-2; 13 bases map to TRBD2. CDR3 length equals 17 residues. Per the germline V gene, CDR1 is SGHTA and CDR2 is FQGNSA. J lost 9 bases, V lost 6 bases, and 13 bases had no gene match. CDR3 sequence (DNA): TGTGCCAGCAGACCCACTAGCGGGAGGGGTCGCCCGTGGGAGCTGTTTTTT. Translating gives CASRPTSGRGRPWELFF.

The chain recombines TRBV7-6 with TRBJ1-2; tentative D call: TRBD1 (6 bases). The germline V gene has CDR1 SGHVS and CDR2 FNYEAQ. V was shortened by 3 bases and J by 4 bases, with 9 bases between the two germline ends. This CDR3 region has 13 residues. CDR3 sequence: CASSFGQFYGYTF. For the CDR3, the DNA is TGTGCCAGCAGCTTTGGACAGTTCTATGGCTACACCTTC.

This clone appeared a few times. V gene TRBV5-1 combines with J gene TRBJ2-3, with 7 bases that match TRBD1. The V and J ends lost 4 bases and 1 base, in that order; junction bases with no gene match: 6. The germline CDR1 and CDR2 sequences are SGHRS and YFSETQ. This CDR3 spans 15 amino acids. CDR3 sequence: CASSERDSRTDTQYF. CDR3 sequence (DNA): TGCGCCAGCAGCGAAAGGGACAGCCGCACAGATACGCAGTATTTT.

V gene TRBV29-1 combines with J gene TRBJ1-4, with 9 bases matching TRBD1. CDR3 size: 13 residues. Germline values: CDR1 SQVTM, CDR2 ANQGSEA. The V and J ends lost 5 bases and 8 bases, in that order; junction bases with no gene match: 6. As DNA, the CDR3 is TGCAGCGTTCTGGGACAGGGAGGCGAAAAACTGTTTTTT. This translates into CSVLGQGGEKLFF.

The chain carries TRBV11-3 and TRBJ2-5, with D possibly being TRBD1 (6 bases). The CDR3 length is 15 residues. V lost 5 bases to trimming and J lost 1 base, with 14 bases between them. Germline CDR1 SGHNT, CDR2 YENEEA. CDR3 residues: CASSQGLGFQETQYF. The CDR3 region has the DNA TGTGCCAGCAGCCAGGGGCTTGGTTTCCAAGAGACCCAGTACTTC. Filled out from reference TRBV11-3 and TRBJ2-5, the complete variable domain reads EAGVVQSPRYKIIEKKQPVAFWCNPISGHNTLYWYLQNLGQGPELLIRYENEEAVDDSQLPKDRFSAERLKGVDSTLKIQPAELGDSAVYLCASSQGLGFQETQYFGPGTRLLVL.

This chain joins TRBV7-2 and TRBJ2-5, with 12 bases lining up with TRBD1. V gave up 4 bases and J gave up 5 bases; unmatched junction bases: 11. CDR1 and CDR2 (germline): SGHTA, FQGNSA. The CDR3 totals 17 residues. The CDR3 DNA is TGTGCCAGCAGCTCAGCGTCCGGGACAGGGGGCAGGGAGACCCAGTACTTC. This gives the protein CASSSASGTGGRETQYF.

This chain joins TRBV12-3 or TRBV12-4 and TRBJ1-1, with D possibly being TRBD1 (5 bases). The CDR3 runs to 13 residues. V was cut by 1 base and J by 4 bases, with 7 bases left in between. CDR3 region: CASSLDRGTEAFF. The DNA of the CDR3 is TGTGCCAGCAGTTTAGATAGGGGCACTGAAGCTTTCTTT.

This chain joins TRBV2 and TRBJ1-4; D is undetermined. This CDR3 region has 16 residues. Germline values: CDR1 SNHLY, CDR2 FYNNEI. V lost 8 bases to trimming and J lost 6 bases, with 22 bases between them. CDR3 in amino acids: CASSEFRTSVDEKLFF. For the CDR3, the DNA is TGTGCCAGCTCCGAATTTAGGACTTCCGTCGATGAAAAACTGTTTTTT.

The gene calls are TRBV7-3 and TRBJ2-1, with 9 bases lining up with TRBD2. V shed 1 base and J 9 bases; nucleotides not matched to a gene: 1. The CDR3 is made up of 13 amino acids. Per germline, CDR1 SGHTA and CDR2 FQGTGA. CDR3 sequence reads: CASSLRREGEQFF. The DNA of the CDR3 is TGTGCCAGCAGCTTAAGGCGGGAGGGTGAGCAGTTCTTC.

This rearrangement joins TRBV27 to TRBJ2-7, with TRBD1 identical over 12 bases. The CDR3 contains 14 residues. CDR1 and CDR2 from the germline V gene are MNHEY and SMNVEV (reference sequence). V dropped 1 base and J dropped 7; count of bases not matched to a gene: 2. Here the CDR3 reads CASSLWDRGREQYF. For the CDR3, the DNA is TGTGCCAGCAGTTTATGGGACAGGGGGCGTGAGCAGTACTTC.

Points on this clone: The limits of the CDR3 on the DNA are not certain, so only TCRdb's listed CDR3 is given. The gene calls are TRBV30 and TRBJ2-1; TRBD2, the D gene given by the table, was not confirmed from the DNA. The CDR3 is 14 amino acids in total, end residues counted. Germline CDR1 and CDR2: GTSNPN and SVGIG (reference sequence). CDR3 in amino acids: CAWSVGTWAGGAFF.

The chain carries TRBV7-9 and TRBJ1-3; 7 bases are a match to TRBD1. The V and J ends lost 5 bases and 5 bases, in that order; junction bases with no gene match: 6. This CDR3 has 14 residues. Germline CDR1 reads SEHNR; CDR2 reads FQNEAQ (reference sequence). The CDR3 spells CASSPGDSRNTIYF. CDR3 in DNA: TGTGCCAGCAGCCCCGGGGACAGTCGAAACACCATATATTTT.